The sequence of this TCR beta chain was determined in a study of blood T cell repertoires in COVID-19. Overall study: Acute and convalescent COVID-19 specimens originated in the United States, Italy and Spain.

Among Cohort 3 donors, those recovered had two negative PCRs, clearance, or symptom resolution. The table came from immunoSEQ multiplex PCR; TCRdb's copy has only in-frame clones and leaves some out. The sample has 320,000 or so clones, roughly nine tenths seen once. Germline loops: CDR1 SGHRS, CDR2 YFSETQ. This CDR3 is built from 14 residues. The V segment lost 3 bases and the J segment 0 bases; nucleotides outside the gene matches: 3. The chain links TRBV5-1 to TRBJ2-7; 7 bases are a match to TRBD1. Material: PBMCs or T cells enriched from blood (not recorded which). The clonotype originates from a young woman who had recovered from COVID-19. CDR3 in amino acids: CASSSWDSSYEQYF. The CDR3 coding sequence is TGCGCCAGCAGCTCCTGGGACAGCTCCTACGAGCAGTACTTC.